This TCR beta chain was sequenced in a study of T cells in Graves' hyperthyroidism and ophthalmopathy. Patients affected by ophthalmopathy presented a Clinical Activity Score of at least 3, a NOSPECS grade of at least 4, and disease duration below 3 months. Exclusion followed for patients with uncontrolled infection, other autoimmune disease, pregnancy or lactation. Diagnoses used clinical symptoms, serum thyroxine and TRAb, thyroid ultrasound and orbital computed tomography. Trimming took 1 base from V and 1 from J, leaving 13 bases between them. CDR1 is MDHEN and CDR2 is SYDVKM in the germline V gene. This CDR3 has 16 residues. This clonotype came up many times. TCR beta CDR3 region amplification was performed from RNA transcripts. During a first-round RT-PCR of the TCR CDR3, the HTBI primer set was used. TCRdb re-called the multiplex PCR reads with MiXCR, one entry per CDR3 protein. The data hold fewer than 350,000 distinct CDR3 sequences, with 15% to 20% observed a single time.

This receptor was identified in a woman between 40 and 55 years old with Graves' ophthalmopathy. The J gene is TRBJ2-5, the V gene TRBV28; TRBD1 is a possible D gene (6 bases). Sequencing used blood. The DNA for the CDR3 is TGTGCCAGCAGTTTATCCCAGGGGACAACCCAAGAGACCCAGTACTTC. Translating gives CASSLSQGTTQETQYF.